This TCR beta chain was identified in a study of response to subunit inactivated influenza vaccine. Study observations and caveats: It was the authors' suggestion that each seasonal influenza vaccination recruits few new T cells.

One entry per CDR3 protein, called by TCRdb with MiXCR from the RT-PCR reads. The table records about 700,000 distinct CDR3 sequences, 15% to 19% of them present only once. Remarks on this clonotype: Its specificity is unknown.

This CDR3 is built from 15 residues. CDR1 and CDR2 from the germline V gene are SGHKS and YYEKEE (reference sequence). V lost 5 bases and J lost 5; bases outside the gene matches: 10. Sequenced here: PBMCs from blood, sampled less than 13 days after vaccination. The chain uses TRBV5-5 and TRBJ2-3, with 8 nucleotides matching TRBD2. The origin of this receptor is a man aged 45-65 years who received an inactivated influenza vaccine. Written as DNA, the CDR3 is TGTGCCAGCAGTTTTCTCGGACTAGCAAAAGATACGCAGTATTTT. Translated, it gives CASSFLGLAKDTQYF.